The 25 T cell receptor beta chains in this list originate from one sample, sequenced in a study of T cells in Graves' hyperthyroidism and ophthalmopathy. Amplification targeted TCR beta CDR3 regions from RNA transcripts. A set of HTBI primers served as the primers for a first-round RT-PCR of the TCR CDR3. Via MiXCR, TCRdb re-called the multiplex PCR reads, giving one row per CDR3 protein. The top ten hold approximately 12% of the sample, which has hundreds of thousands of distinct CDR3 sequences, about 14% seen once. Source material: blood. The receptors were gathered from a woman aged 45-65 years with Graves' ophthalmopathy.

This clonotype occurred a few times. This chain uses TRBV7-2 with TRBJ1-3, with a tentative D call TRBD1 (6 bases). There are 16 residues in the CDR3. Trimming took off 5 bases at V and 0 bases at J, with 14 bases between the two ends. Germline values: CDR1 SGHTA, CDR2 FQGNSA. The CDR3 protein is CASSPTGPISGNTIYF. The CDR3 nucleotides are TGTGCCAGCAGCCCTACAGGGCCGATCTCTGGAAACACCATATATTTT.

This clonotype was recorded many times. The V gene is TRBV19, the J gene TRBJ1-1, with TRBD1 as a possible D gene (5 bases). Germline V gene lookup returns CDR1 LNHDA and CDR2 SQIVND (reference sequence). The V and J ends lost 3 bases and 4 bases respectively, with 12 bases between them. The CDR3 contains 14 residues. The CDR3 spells CASSIGRAFTEAFF. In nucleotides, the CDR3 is TGTGCCAGTAGTATTGGCAGGGCGTTCACTGAAGCTTTCTTT.

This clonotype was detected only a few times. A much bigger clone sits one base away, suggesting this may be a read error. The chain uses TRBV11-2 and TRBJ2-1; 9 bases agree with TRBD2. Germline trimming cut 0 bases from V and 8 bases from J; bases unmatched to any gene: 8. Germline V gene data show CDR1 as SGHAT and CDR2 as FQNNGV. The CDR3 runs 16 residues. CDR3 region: CASSLEFSGRPDEQFF. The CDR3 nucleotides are TGTGCCAGCAGCTTAGAATTTAGCGGGAGACCGGATGAGCAGTTCTTC.

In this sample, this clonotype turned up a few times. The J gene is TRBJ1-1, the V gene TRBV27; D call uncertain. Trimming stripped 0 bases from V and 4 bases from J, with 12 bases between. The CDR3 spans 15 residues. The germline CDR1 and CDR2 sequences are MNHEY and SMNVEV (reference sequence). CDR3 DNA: TGTGCCAGCAGTTTATCGGCGGGCGGGAGCACTGAAGCTTTCTTT. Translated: CASSLSAGGSTEAFF.

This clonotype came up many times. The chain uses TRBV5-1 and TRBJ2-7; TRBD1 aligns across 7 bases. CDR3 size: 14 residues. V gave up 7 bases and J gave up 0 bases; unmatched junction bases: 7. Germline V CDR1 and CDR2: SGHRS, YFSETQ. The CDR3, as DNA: TGCGCCAGCCGATCGACAGGGAGCTCCTACGAGCAGTACTTC. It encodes CASRSTGSSYEQYF.

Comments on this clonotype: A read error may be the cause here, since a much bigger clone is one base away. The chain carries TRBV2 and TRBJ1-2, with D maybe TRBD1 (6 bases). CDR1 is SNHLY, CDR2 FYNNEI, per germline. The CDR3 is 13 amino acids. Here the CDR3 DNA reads TGTGCCAGCAGGCGTACAGGGAACTATGGCTGCACCTTC. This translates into CASRRTGNYGCTF.

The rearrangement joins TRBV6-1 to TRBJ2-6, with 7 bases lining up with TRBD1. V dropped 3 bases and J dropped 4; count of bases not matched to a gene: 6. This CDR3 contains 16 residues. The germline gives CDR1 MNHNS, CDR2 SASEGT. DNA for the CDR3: TGTGCCAGCAGTGATGGGACAGTTGCCGGGGCCAACGTCCTGACTTTC. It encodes CASSDGTVAGANVLTF.

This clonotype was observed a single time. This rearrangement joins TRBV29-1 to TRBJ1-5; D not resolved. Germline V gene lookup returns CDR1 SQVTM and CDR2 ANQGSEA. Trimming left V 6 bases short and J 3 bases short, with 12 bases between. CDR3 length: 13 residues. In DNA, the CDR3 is TGCAGCGTCGAGGAAGGGTTCAATCAGCCCCAGCATTTT. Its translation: CSVEEGFNQPQHF.

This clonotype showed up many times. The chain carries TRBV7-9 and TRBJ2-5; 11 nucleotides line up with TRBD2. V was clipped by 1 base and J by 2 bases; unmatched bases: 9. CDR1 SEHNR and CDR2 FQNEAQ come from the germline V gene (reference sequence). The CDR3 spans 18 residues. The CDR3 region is CASSLGRGGLAEQETQYF. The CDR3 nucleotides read TGTGCCAGCAGCTTAGGACGAGGGGGACTAGCGGAGCAAGAGACCCAGTACTTC.

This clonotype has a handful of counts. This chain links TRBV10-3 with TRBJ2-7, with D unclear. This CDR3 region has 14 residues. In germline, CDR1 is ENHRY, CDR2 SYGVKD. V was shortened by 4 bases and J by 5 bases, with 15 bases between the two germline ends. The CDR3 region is CAISAKPRPHEQYF. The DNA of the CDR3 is TGTGCCATCAGTGCCAAACCCCGTCCCCACGAGCAGTACTTC.

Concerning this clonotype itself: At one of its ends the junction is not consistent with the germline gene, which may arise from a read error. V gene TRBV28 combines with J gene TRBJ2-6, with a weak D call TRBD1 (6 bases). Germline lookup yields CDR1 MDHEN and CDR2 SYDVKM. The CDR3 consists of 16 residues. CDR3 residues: CASGLGHRSGANVLTF. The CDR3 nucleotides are TGTGCCAGCGGTTTGGGACACCGCTCTGGGGCCAACGTCCTGACTTTC.

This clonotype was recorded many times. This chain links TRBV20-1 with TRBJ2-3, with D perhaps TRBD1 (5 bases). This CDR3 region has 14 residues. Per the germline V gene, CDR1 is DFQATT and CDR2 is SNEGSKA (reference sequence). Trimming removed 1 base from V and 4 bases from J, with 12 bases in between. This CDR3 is CSARVGLRADTQYF. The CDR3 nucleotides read TGCAGTGCTAGAGTGGGGCTTAGGGCAGATACGCAGTATTTT.

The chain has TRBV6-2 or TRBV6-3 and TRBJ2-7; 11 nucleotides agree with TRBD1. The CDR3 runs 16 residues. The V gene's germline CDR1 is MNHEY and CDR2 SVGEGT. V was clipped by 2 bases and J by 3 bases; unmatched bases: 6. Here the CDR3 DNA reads TGTGCCAGCAGTTACGGGACAGGGGGTGATCTCTACGAGCAGTACTTC. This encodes CASSYGTGGDLYEQYF.

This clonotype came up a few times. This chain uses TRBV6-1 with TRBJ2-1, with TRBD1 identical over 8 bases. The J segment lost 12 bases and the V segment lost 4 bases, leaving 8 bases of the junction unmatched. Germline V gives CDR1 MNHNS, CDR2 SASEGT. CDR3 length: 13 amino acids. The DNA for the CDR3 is TGTGCCAGCAGTGGGGACAGGTTCTTAGGGCAGTTCTTC. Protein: CASSGDRFLGQFF.

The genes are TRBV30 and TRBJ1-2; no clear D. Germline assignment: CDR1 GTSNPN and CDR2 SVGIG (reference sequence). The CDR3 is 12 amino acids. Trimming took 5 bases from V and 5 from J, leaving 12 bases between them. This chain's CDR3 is CAWEMDSYGYTF. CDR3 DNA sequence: TGTGCCTGGGAAATGGACTCGTATGGCTACACCTTC.

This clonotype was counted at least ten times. For the CDR3, the DNA is TGTGCCAGCAGTTACTCGGTTTCAGGCAGGGGTAATCAGCCCCAGCATTTT. This gives the protein CASSYSVSGRGNQPQHF. This chain connects TRBV6-2 or TRBV6-3 to TRBJ1-5, with D possibly matching TRBD1 (6 bases). The V and J ends lost 0 bases and 4 bases respectively, with 16 bases between them. Germline CDR1 is MNHEY and CDR2 is SVGEGT. The CDR3 totals 17 residues.

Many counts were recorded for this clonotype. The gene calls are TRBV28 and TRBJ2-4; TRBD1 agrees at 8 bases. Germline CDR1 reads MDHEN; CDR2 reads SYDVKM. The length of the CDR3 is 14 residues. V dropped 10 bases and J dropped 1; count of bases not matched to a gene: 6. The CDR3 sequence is CATQDRAAKNIQYF. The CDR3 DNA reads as TGTGCCACGCAGGACAGGGCGGCCAAAAACATTCAGTACTTC.

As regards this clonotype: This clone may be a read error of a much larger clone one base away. In nucleotides, the CDR3 is TGTGCCAGCAGCCCCTCAGACGCAAGGATGAACACTGAAGCTTTCTTT. This sequence encodes CASSPSDARMNTEAFF. The chain is built from TRBV7-9 and TRBJ1-1, with D hard to call. Germline lookup yields CDR1 SEHNR and CDR2 FQNEAQ (reference sequence). V shed 5 bases and J shed 0 bases, with 16 bases lying between them. The CDR3 is made up of 16 amino acids.

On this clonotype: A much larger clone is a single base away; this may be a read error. The CDR3 bases are TGTGCCACCAGCAAACCCTCAGAGGACACTGAAGCTTTCTTT. Protein: CATSKPSEDTEAFF. The chain is built from TRBV15 and TRBJ1-1; D remains ambiguous. CDR1 and CDR2 from the germline V gene are LNHNV and YYDKDF (reference sequence). The CDR3 runs 14 residues. Trimming shortened V by 4 bases and J by 3 bases, and 12 bases separated the two germline ends.

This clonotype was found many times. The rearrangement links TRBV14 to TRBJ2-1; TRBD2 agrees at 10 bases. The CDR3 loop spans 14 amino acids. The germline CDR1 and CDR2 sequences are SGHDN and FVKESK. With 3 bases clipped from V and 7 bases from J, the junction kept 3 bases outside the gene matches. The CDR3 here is CASSQSTSGNEQFF. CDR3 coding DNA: TGTGCCAGCAGCCAGTCGACTAGCGGGAATGAGCAGTTCTTC.

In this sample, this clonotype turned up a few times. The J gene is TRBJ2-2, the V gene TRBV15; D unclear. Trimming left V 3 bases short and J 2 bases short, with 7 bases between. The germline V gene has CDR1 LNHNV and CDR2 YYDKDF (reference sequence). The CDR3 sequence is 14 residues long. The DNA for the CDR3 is TGTGCCACCAGCAGGATTATTAACACCGGGGAGCTGTTTTTT. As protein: CATSRIINTGELFF.

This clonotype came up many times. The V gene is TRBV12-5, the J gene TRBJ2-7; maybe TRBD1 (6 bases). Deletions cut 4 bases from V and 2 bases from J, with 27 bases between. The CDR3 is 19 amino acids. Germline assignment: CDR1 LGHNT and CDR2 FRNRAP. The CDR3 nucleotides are TGTGCTAGTGGTTCCAAACCCCTCCCTTGGACAGCAGAACCCTACGAGCAGTACTTC. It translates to CASGSKPLPWTAEPYEQYF.

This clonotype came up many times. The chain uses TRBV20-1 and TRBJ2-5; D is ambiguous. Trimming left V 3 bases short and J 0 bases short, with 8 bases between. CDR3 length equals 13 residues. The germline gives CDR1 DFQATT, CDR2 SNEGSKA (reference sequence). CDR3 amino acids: CSARYTYQETQYF. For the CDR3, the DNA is TGCAGTGCTAGGTACACGTACCAAGAGACCCAGTACTTC.

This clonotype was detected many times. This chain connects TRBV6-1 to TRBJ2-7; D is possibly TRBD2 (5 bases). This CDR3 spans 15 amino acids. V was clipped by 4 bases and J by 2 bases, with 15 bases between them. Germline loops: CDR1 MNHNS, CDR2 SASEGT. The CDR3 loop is CASSGAGPVAYEQYF. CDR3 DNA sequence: TGTGCCAGCAGTGGGGCGGGCCCGGTGGCCTACGAGCAGTACTTC.

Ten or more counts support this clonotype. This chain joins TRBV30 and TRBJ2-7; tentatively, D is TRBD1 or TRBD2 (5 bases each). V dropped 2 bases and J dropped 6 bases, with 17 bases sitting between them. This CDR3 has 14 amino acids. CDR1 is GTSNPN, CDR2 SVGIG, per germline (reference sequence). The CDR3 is CAWSTGDLALEQYF. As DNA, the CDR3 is TGTGCCTGGAGTACCGGGGACCTCGCCCTCGAGCAGTACTTC.